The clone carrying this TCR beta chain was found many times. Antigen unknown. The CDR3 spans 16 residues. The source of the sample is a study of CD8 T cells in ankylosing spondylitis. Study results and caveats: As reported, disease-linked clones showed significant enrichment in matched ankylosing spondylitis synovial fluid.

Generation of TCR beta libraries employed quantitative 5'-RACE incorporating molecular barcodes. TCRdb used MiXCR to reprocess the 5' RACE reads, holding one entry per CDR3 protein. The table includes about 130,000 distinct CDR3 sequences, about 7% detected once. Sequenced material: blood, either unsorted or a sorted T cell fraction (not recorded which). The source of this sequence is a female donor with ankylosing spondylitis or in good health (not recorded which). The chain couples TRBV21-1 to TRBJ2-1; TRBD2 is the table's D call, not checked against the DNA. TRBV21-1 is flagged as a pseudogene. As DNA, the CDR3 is TGTGCCAGCAGTCCTTGGGCGGGGGGGATGTACAATGAGCAGTTCTTC. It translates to CASSPWAGGMYNEQFF.